These 20 T cell receptor beta chains originate from one sample sequenced in a study of cytomegalovirus exposure and HLA in healthy donors. PCR employed 60 Vbeta and 13 Jbeta primers. The data were produced by immunoSEQ multiplex PCR, yet TCRdb's version contains in-frame clones alone and is incomplete. The sample lists about 160,000 clones, roughly 77% seen once, with 1% in the top ten. The sequenced sample consisted of PBMCs. These receptor sequences come from a woman aged 45-65 years in good health and CMV-seropositive.

The chain links TRBV6-6 to TRBJ1-2, with D perhaps TRBD1 (6 bases). CDR1 is MNHNY, CDR2 SVGAGI, per germline (reference sequence). The CDR3 is 15 amino acids. The V end was cut by 0 bases, the J end by 1 base, with 9 bases between. In nucleotides, the CDR3 is TGTGCCAGCAGTTACTCGGGGACACGTAACTATGGCTACACCTTC. Translating gives CASSYSGTRNYGYTF.

CDR3 nucleotides: TGTGCCAGCAGCCCCGTCGGGGGAGAGACCCAGTACTTC. It translates to CASSPVGGETQYF. The chain links TRBV7-9 to TRBJ2-5; D is possibly TRBD2 (6 bases). V gave up 5 bases and J gave up 4 bases, with 11 bases separating them. The CDR3 spans 13 residues. Germline V gives CDR1 SEHNR, CDR2 FQNEAQ (reference sequence).

This clone appeared a few times. The J gene is TRBJ2-7, the V gene TRBV19; maybe TRBD1 (6 bases). Germline V gene lookup returns CDR1 LNHDA and CDR2 SQIVND (reference sequence). Trimming took off 3 bases at V and 4 bases at J, with 16 bases between the two ends. The CDR3 is 15 residues long. The CDR3 DNA reads as TGTGCCAGTAGTATCGCCCGGGTAGGGGGATACGAGCAGTACTTC. The encoded protein is CASSIARVGGYEQYF.

This clone was recorded only once. V gene TRBV30 combines with J gene TRBJ2-1; a possible D gene is TRBD2 (7 bases). The CDR3 length is 14 residues. Germline V gene data show CDR1 as GTSNPN and CDR2 as SVGIG (reference sequence). Between the trimmed V and J ends, which lost 0 bases and 3 bases, there was a span of 9 bases. The DNA for the CDR3 is TGTGCCTGGAGTGTCGGGGGGCTCTACAATGAGCAGTTCTTC. Protein: CAWSVGGLYNEQFF.

The rearrangement joins TRBV15 to TRBJ2-1; 8 positions agree with TRBD1. The V segment lost 2 bases and the J segment 6 bases; nucleotides outside the gene matches: 6. Germline V gene sequence: CDR1 LNHNV, CDR2 YYDKDF (reference sequence). This CDR3 spans 15 amino acids. The chain's CDR3 is CATSRTGTGANEQFF. The DNA of the CDR3 is TGTGCCACCAGCAGAACCGGGACAGGCGCCAATGAGCAGTTCTTC.

V gene TRBV4-2 combines with J gene TRBJ2-1, with D uncertain. Trimming took off 0 bases at V and 3 bases at J, with 9 bases between the two ends. The CDR3 runs to 15 residues. Germline V gene sequence: CDR1 LGHNA, CDR2 YNFKEQ. The CDR3 DNA reads as TGTGCCAGCAGCCAAGATCTACTCCACTACAATGAGCAGTTCTTC. As protein: CASSQDLLHYNEQFF.

DNA of the CDR3: TGCAGCGTTGCCCTGGTAGATAGCGGGAGGACCAACACCGGGGAGCTGTTTTTT. Translating it yields CSVALVDSGRTNTGELFF. The chain recombines TRBV29-1 with TRBJ2-2; 10 bases are a match to TRBD2. The CDR3 runs to 18 residues. Germline trimming cut 4 bases from V and 2 bases from J; bases unmatched to any gene: 13. Germline loops: CDR1 SQVTM, CDR2 ANQGSEA.

This clone came up a few times. The V gene is TRBV5-6, the J gene TRBJ2-5; 9 nucleotides line up with TRBD2. Germline CDR1 SGHDT, CDR2 YYEEEE. The CDR3 sequence is 17 residues long. V was pared by 1 base and J by 4 bases, with 11 bases of the junction left unmatched. Here the CDR3 DNA reads TGTGCCAGCAGCTTGTACTCCCTGAGAGCGGGAGGAGAGACCCAGTACTTC. Amino acid sequence: CASSLYSLRAGGETQYF.

The genes are TRBV2 and TRBJ2-1; D perhaps matches TRBD1 (5 bases). Germline V gives CDR1 SNHLY, CDR2 FYNNEI. Trimming took 5 bases from V and 2 from J, leaving 16 bases between them. The CDR3 is 16 amino acids. The CDR3 nucleotides read TGTGCCAGCAGTACTAAAGGGGCGCGCACCTACAATGAGCAGTTCTTC. Encoded protein: CASSTKGARTYNEQFF.

The chain employs TRBV6-5 and TRBJ1-5; 7 nucleotides align to TRBD1. This CDR3 is built from 15 residues. The germline gives CDR1 MNHEY, CDR2 SVGAGI. Trimming took 6 bases from V and 0 from J; bases not matched to a gene: 5. CDR3 residues: CASSRGKGSNQPQHF. The DNA for the CDR3 is TGTGCCAGCAGCAGGGGGAAAGGTAGCAATCAGCCCCAGCATTTT.

J is TRBJ1-6 and V is TRBV25-1, with D possibly TRBD1 on 6 matching bases. Germline V gene data show CDR1 as MGHDK and CDR2 as SYGVNS. Trimming cost V 5 bases and J 4 bases, with 12 bases left between them. The CDR3 is 15 residues long. The CDR3 is CASSSTGSYNSPLHF. The CDR3 DNA follows: TGTGCCAGCAGTTCTACAGGGTCGTATAATTCACCCCTCCACTTT.

This chain joins TRBV7-9 and TRBJ2-3; D may be TRBD2 (6 bases). The CDR3 sequence is 15 residues long. V lost 5 bases to trimming and J lost 11 bases, with 23 bases between them. The germline V gene encodes CDR1 SEHNR and CDR2 FQNEAQ (reference sequence). The CDR3, as DNA: TGTGCCAGCAGCCTTACGGCTCCGACTACCGGGGGGCAGTATTTT. Encoded protein: CASSLTAPTTGGQYF.

This clone appeared once. This sample also contains other DNA sequences that code for the same CDR3. This chain uses TRBV25-1 with TRBJ1-2; the match to TRBD1 covers 7 bases. The length of the CDR3 is 13 residues. Per the germline V gene, CDR1 is MGHDK and CDR2 is SYGVNS. Unmatched junction bases numbered 7, after V lost 5 bases and J lost 7 bases. For the CDR3, the DNA is TGTGCCAGCAGTAAGCCAGACAGGGTTGGCTACACCTTC. Translated, it gives CASSKPDRVGYTF.

This chain uses TRBV6-5 with TRBJ1-2, with D possibly TRBD1 on 5 matching bases. The V gene's germline CDR1 is MNHEY and CDR2 SVGAGI. The V end was cut by 1 base, the J end by 8 bases, with 20 bases between. CDR3 size: 16 residues. The CDR3: CASSYWGASRVEGYTF. CDR3 in DNA: TGTGCCAGCAGTTACTGGGGCGCTTCCAGGGTCGAGGGCTACACCTTC.

The rearrangement links TRBV19 to TRBJ2-3; the D is unclear. Looked up from germline, CDR1 is LNHDA and CDR2 is SQIVND (reference sequence). V was pared by 4 bases and J by 8 bases, with 16 bases between. The CDR3 covers 14 residues. The CDR3 sequence: CASSTSTSSGTQYF. The CDR3 DNA reads TGTGCCAGTAGTACGTCAACATCGTCGGGTACGCAGTATTTT.

The chain joins TRBV7-2 to TRBJ1-3, with D possibly TRBD1 on 5 matching bases. V was pared by 1 base and J by 8 bases, with 15 bases between. Germline V lookup: CDR1 SGHTA, CDR2 FQGNSA. The CDR3 runs to 15 residues. The CDR3 loop reads CASSLGAGWGDTIYF. The CDR3 DNA reads TGTGCCAGCAGCTTAGGGGCAGGGTGGGGGGACACCATATATTTT.

The V and J genes are TRBV15 and TRBJ2-5, with D possibly TRBD1 on 6 matching bases. Gene TRBJ2-7 matches the end of the DNA better, so the J call may be wrong. This CDR3 comprises 14 residues. The germline gives CDR1 LNHNV, CDR2 YYDKDF (reference sequence). The CDR3: CATSYREKTYEQYF. The CDR3 region has the DNA TGTGCCACCAGCTACAGGGAGAAGACCTACGAGCAGTACTTC.

A remark on this clone: One junction end disagrees with the germline gene, perhaps due to a read error. The chain combines TRBV25-1 with TRBJ1-2; 7 bases line up with TRBD1. The germline V gene encodes CDR1 MGHDK and CDR2 SYGVNS. This CDR3 is built from 12 residues. CDR3 bases: TGTGCCAGCACTGAACAGGGGACTGGCTACACCTTC. Its translation is CASTEQGTGYTF.

This chain joins TRBV6-1 and TRBJ2-2, with D possibly matching TRBD1 (5 bases). The V gene lost 5 bases and the J gene lost 6 bases, with 16 bases spanning the gap. CDR3 length: 15 residues. Germline CDR1 MNHNS, CDR2 SASEGT. CDR3 residues: CASSSTGLRSGELFF. CDR3 coding DNA: TGTGCCAGCAGTTCTACAGGATTGCGGTCCGGGGAGCTGTTTTTT.

The count of this clone is one. V usage is TRBV27 and J usage is TRBJ1-1; TRBD1 agrees at 8 bases. CDR1 MNHEY and CDR2 SMNVEV come from the germline V gene (reference sequence). The CDR3 consists of 16 residues. V shed 3 bases and J 1 base; nucleotides not matched to a gene: 7. The CDR3 spells CASSFDVTGGNTEAFF. The CDR3 coding sequence is TGTGCCAGCAGTTTCGATGTAACAGGGGGGAACACTGAAGCTTTCTTT.